Below, 20 T cell receptor beta chains from the same sample are listed, as sequenced in a study of CD8+ T cells in alopecia areata. Extracted RNA was reverse transcribed into cDNA, the sequencing template. Assay used: immunoSEQ multiplex PCR; TCRdb lists only in-frame clones, some missing. The sample records 200,000 to 250,000 clones, more than 50% being singletons. The specimen sequenced was CD8+ T cells sorted from blood. The receptors were gathered from a human donor in good health.

This clone has just a few counts. The chain is built from TRBV29-1 and TRBJ1-4; D uncertain. Germline V gene lookup returns CDR1 SQVTM and CDR2 ANQGSEA. CDR3 length equals 13 residues. Trimming left V 0 bases short and J 5 bases short, with 7 bases between. In nucleotides, the CDR3 is TGCAGCGTTGAAGAGGCGGTGAATGAAAAACTGTTTTTT. Residues: CSVEEAVNEKLFF. Looking up the rest from reference TRBV29-1 and TRBJ1-4 gives the full variable domain: SAVISQKPSRDICQRGTSLTIQCQVDSQVTMMFWYRQQPGQSLTLIATANQGSEATYESGFVIDKFPISRPNLTFSTLTVSNMSPEDSSIYLCSVEEAVNEKLFFGSGTQLSVL.

This clone was counted only a few times. The genes are TRBV19 and TRBJ2-4, with 9 bases lining up with TRBD2. The CDR3 is 14 amino acids. V gave up 6 bases and J gave up 5 bases; unmatched junction bases: 5. CDR1 is LNHDA, CDR2 SQIVND, per germline (reference sequence). This CDR3 is CASRLAGVENIQYF. DNA for the CDR3: TGTGCCAGTAGATTAGCGGGGGTGGAAAACATTCAGTACTTC.

This clone was observed a few times. V usage is TRBV4-1 and J usage is TRBJ1-1, with D possibly TRBD1 on 6 matching bases. With 5 bases removed from V and 1 base from J, the gap between germline ends came to 17 bases. The CDR3 is made up of 16 amino acids. CDR1 is MGHRA, CDR2 YSYEKL, per germline. The chain's CDR3 is CASSIQPGQPNTEAFF. The DNA for the CDR3 is TGCGCCAGCAGCATCCAACCGGGACAACCGAACACTGAAGCTTTCTTT.

The chain couples TRBV29-1 to TRBJ1-2; no clear D. CDR3 length: 14 amino acids. Trimming cost V 8 bases and J 3 bases, with 19 bases left between them. Germline values: CDR1 SQVTM, CDR2 ANQGSEA. DNA of the CDR3: TGCAGCCTCTGGGAGGGAGGGCAGGACTATGGCTACACCTTC. This translates into CSLWEGGQDYGYTF.

In its sample, this clone was seen a few times. This chain uses TRBV19 with TRBJ1-1, with D uncertain. The germline V and J ends were trimmed by 7 bases and 4 bases, with 10 bases remaining between them. The CDR3 extends over 12 amino acids. The germline V gene has CDR1 LNHDA and CDR2 SQIVND (reference sequence). DNA of the CDR3: TGTGCCAGTACCGCGTTCGGCACTGAAGCTTTCTTT. Translated: CASTAFGTEAFF. The full variable domain, completed using reference TRBV19 and TRBJ1-1, is DGGITQSPKYLFRKEGQNVTLSCEQNLNHDAMYWYRQDPGQGLRLIYYSQIVNDFQKGDIAEGYSVSREKKESFPLTVTSAQKNPTAFYLCASTAFGTEAFFGQGTRLTVV.

The table lists this clone with a few counts. J is TRBJ2-7 and V is TRBV27, with D perhaps assigned TRBD1 or TRBD2 (5 bases each). CDR1 is MNHEY, CDR2 SMNVEV, per germline (reference sequence). Trimming shortened V by 5 bases and J by 5 bases, and 10 bases separated the two germline ends. CDR3 length: 12 amino acids. The CDR3 bases are TGTGCCAGCAGTAGGGACCGCCACGAGCAGTACTTC. The encoded protein is CASSRDRHEQYF.

The chain is built from TRBV30 and TRBJ1-1, with TRBD1 matching 8 bases. V trimming: 1 base; J trimming: 9 bases; junction bases outside the gene matches: 4. The CDR3 loop spans 12 amino acids. Germline V CDR1 and CDR2: GTSNPN, SVGIG (reference sequence). The CDR3 sequence is CAWSADRGKAFF. The CDR3 nucleotides read TGTGCCTGGAGTGCTGACAGGGGTAAAGCTTTCTTT.

The genes are TRBV20-1 and TRBJ1-2; the D is unclear. V was shortened by 3 bases and J by 4 bases, with 3 bases between the two germline ends. The length of the CDR3 is 10 residues. Germline lookup yields CDR1 DFQATT and CDR2 SNEGSKA (reference sequence). The CDR3 coding sequence is TGCAGTGCTAGGGGCTATGGCTACACCTTC. Protein product: CSARGYGYTF.

This chain joins TRBV5-4 and TRBJ1-1; D is uncertain. Germline lookup yields CDR1 SGHNT and CDR2 YYREEE (reference sequence). The CDR3 has 13 amino acids. Trimming cost V 2 bases and J 4 bases, with 9 bases left between them. This chain's CDR3 is CASSLEESTEAFF. The DNA for the CDR3 is TGTGCCAGCAGCTTAGAGGAGAGCACTGAAGCTTTCTTT.

The genes are TRBV6-6 and TRBJ2-7; D might be TRBD2 (6 bases). In germline, CDR1 is MNHNY, CDR2 SVGAGI (reference sequence). The length of the CDR3 is 15 residues. V lost 5 bases to trimming and J lost 5 bases, with 19 bases between them. The CDR3 nucleotides are TGTGCCAGCAGTCGCCGGCGGCCGCCGGGGGACGAGCAGTACTTC. Its protein product is CASSRRRPPGDEQYF.

The sample holds many counts of this clone. V is TRBV6-1 and J is TRBJ2-1; either TRBD1 or TRBD2 may fit D (6 bases each). The CDR3 runs to 14 residues. Germline V gene lookup returns CDR1 MNHNS and CDR2 SASEGT. V dropped 6 bases and J dropped 9 bases, with 18 bases sitting between them. CDR3 region: CASSPGADSGEQFF. CDR3 nucleotide sequence: TGTGCCAGCAGCCCGGGGGCGGACTCCGGTGAGCAGTTCTTC.

V is TRBV29-1 and J is TRBJ1-1; tentative D call: TRBD1 (6 bases). The CDR3 spans 11 residues. Per the germline V gene, CDR1 is SQVTM and CDR2 is ANQGSEA. Between the trimmed V and J ends, which lost 4 bases and 8 bases, there was a span of 11 bases. The CDR3 sequence: CSVGEGVEAFF. DNA of the CDR3: TGCAGCGTTGGGGAGGGGGTGGAAGCTTTCTTT. Full variable domain (missing parts from reference TRBV29-1 and TRBJ1-1): SAVISQKPSRDICQRGTSLTIQCQVDSQVTMMFWYRQQPGQSLTLIATANQGSEATYESGFVIDKFPISRPNLTFSTLTVSNMSPEDSSIYLCSVGEGVEAFFGQGTRLTVV.

This clone was observed a few times. The chain is built from TRBV7-9 and TRBJ1-1, with 7 bases that match TRBD1. V was clipped by 1 base and J by 4 bases; unmatched bases: 3. Germline lookup yields CDR1 SEHNR and CDR2 FQNEAQ (reference sequence). The CDR3 has 14 amino acids. The CDR3 region is CASSLGQGATEAFF. The CDR3 nucleotides are TGTGCCAGCAGCTTAGGACAGGGAGCCACTGAAGCTTTCTTT.

The chain joins TRBV4-1 to TRBJ1-4; 9 positions match TRBD1. The length of the CDR3 is 17 residues. V dropped 1 base and J dropped 4; count of bases not matched to a gene: 7. CDR1 is MGHRA, CDR2 YSYEKL, per germline. The CDR3, as DNA: TGCGCCAGCAGCCAAGCGACAGGGGGGGCGGGTAATGAAAAACTGTTTTTT. Its translation is CASSQATGGAGNEKLFF.

The chain combines TRBV9 with TRBJ2-5; TRBD1 aligns across 11 bases. Germline V lookup: CDR1 SGDLS, CDR2 YYNGEE. The junction had 10 bases not matched to a gene; V was cut back by 4 bases and J by 5 bases. The CDR3 totals 16 residues. The CDR3 reads CASSLPGQGAQETQYF. CDR3 sequence (DNA): TGTGCCAGCAGCTTACCAGGACAGGGGGCGCAGGAGACCCAGTACTTC.

This clone was counted a few times. The chain combines TRBV2 with TRBJ1-2; TRBD1 might be the D (5 bases). CDR1 and CDR2 from the germline V gene are SNHLY and FYNNEI. Trimming shortened V by 5 bases and J by 4 bases, and 17 bases separated the two germline ends. The CDR3 covers 15 residues. For the CDR3, the DNA is TGTGCCAGCAGTCCGGGGGGGGGACCCGTCTATGGCTACACCTTC. Residues: CASSPGGGPVYGYTF.

V usage is TRBV5-6 and J usage is TRBJ2-3; 8 bases agree with TRBD1. Trimming at V came to 5 bases and at J to 6 bases, leaving 5 bases not matched to a gene. The CDR3 runs to 13 residues. Germline-derived CDR1 and CDR2 are SGHDT and YYEEEE. CDR3 residues: CASSPNRGDTQYF. CDR3 in DNA: TGTGCCAGCAGTCCGAACAGGGGGGATACGCAGTATTTT.

This clone was detected a few times. J is TRBJ2-7 and V is TRBV7-9, with TRBD1 matching over 7 bases. Germline CDR1 and CDR2: SEHNR and FQNEAQ (reference sequence). The CDR3 is 14 amino acids. The J segment lost 1 base and the V segment lost 5 bases, leaving 5 bases of the junction unmatched. The CDR3 loop reads CASSPPGGSYEQYF. The CDR3 DNA is TGTGCCAGCAGCCCGCCAGGGGGATCCTACGAGCAGTACTTC.

The genes are TRBV6-5 and TRBJ2-5, with D perhaps TRBD2 (5 bases). V lost 5 bases to trimming and J lost 5 bases, with 12 bases between them. CDR3 length: 13 residues. CDR1 and CDR2 (germline): MNHEY, SVGAGI. CDR3 sequence reads: CASSNDRRETQYF. Here the CDR3 DNA reads TGTGCCAGCAGTAACGACCGGAGGGAGACCCAGTACTTC.

This chain connects TRBV7-8 to TRBJ2-7; D may be TRBD2 (5 bases). V was cut by 3 bases and J by 5 bases, with 8 bases left in between. In germline, CDR1 is SGHVS, CDR2 FQNEAQ. The CDR3 runs to 12 residues. The CDR3 DNA reads as TGTGCCAGCAGCTTGGGAGTTGACGAGCAGTACTTC. Amino acids: CASSLGVDEQYF.